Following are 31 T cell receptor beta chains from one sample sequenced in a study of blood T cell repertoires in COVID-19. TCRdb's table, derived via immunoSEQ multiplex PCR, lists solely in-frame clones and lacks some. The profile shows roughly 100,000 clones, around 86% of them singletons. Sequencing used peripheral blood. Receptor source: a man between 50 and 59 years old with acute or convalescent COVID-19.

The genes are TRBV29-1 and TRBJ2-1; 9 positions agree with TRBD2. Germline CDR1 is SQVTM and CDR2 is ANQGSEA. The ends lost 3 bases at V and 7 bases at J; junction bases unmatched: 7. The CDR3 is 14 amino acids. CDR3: CSVEPSGIYNEQFF. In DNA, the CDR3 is TGCAGCGTTGAGCCTAGCGGGATTTATAATGAGCAGTTCTTC.

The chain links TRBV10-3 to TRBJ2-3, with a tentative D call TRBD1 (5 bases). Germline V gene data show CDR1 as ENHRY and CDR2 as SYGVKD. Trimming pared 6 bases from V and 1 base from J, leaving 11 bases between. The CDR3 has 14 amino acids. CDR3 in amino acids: CAIREGHRTDTQYF. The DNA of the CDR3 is TGTGCCATCAGGGAAGGACATCGCACAGATACGCAGTATTTT.

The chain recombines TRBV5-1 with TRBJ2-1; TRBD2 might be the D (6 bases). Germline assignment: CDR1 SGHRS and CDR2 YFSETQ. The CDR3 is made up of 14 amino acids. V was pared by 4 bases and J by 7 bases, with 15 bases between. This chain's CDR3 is CASSRGGPANEQFF. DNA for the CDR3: TGCGCCAGCAGCAGAGGAGGGCCGGCAAATGAGCAGTTCTTC.

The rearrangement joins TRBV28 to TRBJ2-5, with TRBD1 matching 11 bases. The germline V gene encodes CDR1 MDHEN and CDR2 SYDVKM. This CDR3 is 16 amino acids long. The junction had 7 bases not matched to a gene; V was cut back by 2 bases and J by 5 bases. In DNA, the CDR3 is TGTGCCAGCAGTTTACGGACAGGGGGCGAGGGTGAGACCCAGTACTTC. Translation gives CASSLRTGGEGETQYF.

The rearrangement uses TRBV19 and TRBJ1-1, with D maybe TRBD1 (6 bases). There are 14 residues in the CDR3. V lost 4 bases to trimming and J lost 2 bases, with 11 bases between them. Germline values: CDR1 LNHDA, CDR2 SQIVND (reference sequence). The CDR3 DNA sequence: TGTGCCAGTAGTAGACAGGTATTAAACACTGAAGCTTTCTTT. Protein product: CASSRQVLNTEAFF.

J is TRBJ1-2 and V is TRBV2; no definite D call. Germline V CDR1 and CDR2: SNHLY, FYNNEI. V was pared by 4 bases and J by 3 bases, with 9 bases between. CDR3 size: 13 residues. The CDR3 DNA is TGTGCCAGCAGTGTAATTGGCTACTATGGCTACACCTTC. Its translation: CASSVIGYYGYTF.

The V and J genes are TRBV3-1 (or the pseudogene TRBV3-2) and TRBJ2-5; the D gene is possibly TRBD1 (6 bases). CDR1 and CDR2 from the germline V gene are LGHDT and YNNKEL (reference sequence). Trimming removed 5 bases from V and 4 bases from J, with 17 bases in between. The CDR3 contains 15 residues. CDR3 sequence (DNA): TGTGCCAGCAGCTCGACAGGCGTTTCGGGAGAGACCCAGTACTTC. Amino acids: CASSSTGVSGETQYF.

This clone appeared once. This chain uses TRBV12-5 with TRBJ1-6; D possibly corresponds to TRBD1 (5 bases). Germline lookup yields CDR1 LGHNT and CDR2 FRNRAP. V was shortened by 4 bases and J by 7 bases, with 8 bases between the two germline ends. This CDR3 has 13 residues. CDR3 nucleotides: TGTGCTAGTGGTTCGACAGACAATTCACCCCTCCACTTT. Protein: CASGSTDNSPLHF.

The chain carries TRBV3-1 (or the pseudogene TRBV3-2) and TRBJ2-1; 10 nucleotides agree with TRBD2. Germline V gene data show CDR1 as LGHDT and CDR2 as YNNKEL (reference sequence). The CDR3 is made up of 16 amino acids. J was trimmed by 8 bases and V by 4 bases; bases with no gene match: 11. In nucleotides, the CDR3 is TGTGCCAGCAGCCGGACTGAACTAGCGGGAATTGATGAGCAGTTCTTC. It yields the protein CASSRTELAGIDEQFF.

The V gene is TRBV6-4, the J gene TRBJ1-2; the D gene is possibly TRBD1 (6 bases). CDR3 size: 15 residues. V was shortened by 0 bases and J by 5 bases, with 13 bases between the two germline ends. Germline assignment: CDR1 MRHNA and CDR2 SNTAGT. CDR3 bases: TGTGCCAGCAGTGACTCTACAGGGAAGGGATATGGCTACACCTTC. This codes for CASSDSTGKGYGYTF.

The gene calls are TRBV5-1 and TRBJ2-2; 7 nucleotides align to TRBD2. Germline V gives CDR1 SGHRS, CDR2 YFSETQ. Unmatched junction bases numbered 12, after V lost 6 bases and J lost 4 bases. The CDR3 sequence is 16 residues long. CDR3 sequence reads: CASTSGGKGPTGELFF. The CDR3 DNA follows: TGCGCCAGCACCTCCGGGGGGAAGGGGCCCACCGGGGAGCTGTTTTTT.

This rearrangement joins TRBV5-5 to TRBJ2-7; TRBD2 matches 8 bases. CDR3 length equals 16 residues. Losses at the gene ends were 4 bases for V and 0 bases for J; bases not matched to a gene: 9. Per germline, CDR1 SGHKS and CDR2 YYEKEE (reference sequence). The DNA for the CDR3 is TGTGCCAGCAGCGGAGGGTTGCGGGAGGCCTCCTACGAGCAGTACTTC. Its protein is CASSGGLREASYEQYF. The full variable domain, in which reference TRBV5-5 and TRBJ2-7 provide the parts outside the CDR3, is DAGVTQSPTHLIKTRGQQVTLRCSPISGHKSVSWYQQVLGQGPQFIFQYYEKEERGRGNFPDRFSARQFPNYSSELNVNALLLGDSALYLCASSGGLREASYEQYFGPGTRLTVT.

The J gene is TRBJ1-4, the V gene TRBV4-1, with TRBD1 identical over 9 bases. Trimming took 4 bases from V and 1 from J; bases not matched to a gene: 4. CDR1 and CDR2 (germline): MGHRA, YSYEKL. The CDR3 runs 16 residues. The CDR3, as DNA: TGCGCCAGCAGCCTGGGACAGGGCCTAACTAATGAAAAACTGTTTTTT. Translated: CASSLGQGLTNEKLFF.

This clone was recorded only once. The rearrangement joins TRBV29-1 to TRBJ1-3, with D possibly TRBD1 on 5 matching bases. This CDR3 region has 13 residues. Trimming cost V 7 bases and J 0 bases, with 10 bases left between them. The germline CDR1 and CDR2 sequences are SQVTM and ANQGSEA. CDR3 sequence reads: CSAADSSGNTIYF. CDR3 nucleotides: TGCAGCGCCGCCGACAGCTCTGGAAACACCATATATTTT.

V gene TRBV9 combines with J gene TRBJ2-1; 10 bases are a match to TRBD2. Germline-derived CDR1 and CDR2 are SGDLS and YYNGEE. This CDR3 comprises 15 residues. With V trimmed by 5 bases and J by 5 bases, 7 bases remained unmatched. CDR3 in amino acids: CASSGASGGHNEQFF. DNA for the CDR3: TGTGCCAGCAGTGGGGCTAGCGGGGGACACAATGAGCAGTTCTTC. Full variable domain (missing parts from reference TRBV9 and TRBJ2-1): DSGVTQTPKHLITATGQRVTLRCSPRSGDLSVYWYQQSLDQGLQFLIQYYNGEERAKGNILERFSAQQFPDLHSELNLSSLELGDSALYFCASSGASGGHNEQFFGPGTRLTVL.

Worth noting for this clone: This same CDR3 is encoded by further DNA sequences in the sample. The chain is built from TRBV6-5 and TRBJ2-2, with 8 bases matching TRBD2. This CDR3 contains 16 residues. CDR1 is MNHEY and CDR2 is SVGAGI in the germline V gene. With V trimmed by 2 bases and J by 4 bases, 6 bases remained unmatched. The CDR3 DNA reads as TGTGCCAGCAGTTACCCCGGGGGGGTTGGCACCGGGGAGCTGTTTTTT. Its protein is CASSYPGGVGTGELFF.

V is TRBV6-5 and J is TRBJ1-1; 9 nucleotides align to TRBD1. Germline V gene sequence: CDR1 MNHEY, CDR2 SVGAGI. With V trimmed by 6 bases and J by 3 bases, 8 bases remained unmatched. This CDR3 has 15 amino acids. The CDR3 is CASSFMTGGDTEAFF. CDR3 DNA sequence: TGTGCCAGCAGCTTTATGACAGGGGGTGACACTGAAGCTTTCTTT.

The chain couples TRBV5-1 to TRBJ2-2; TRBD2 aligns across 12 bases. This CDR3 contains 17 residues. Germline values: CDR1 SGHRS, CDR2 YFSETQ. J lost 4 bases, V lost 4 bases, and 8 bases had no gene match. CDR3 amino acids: CASSPRASGRATGELFF. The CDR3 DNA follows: TGCGCCAGCAGCCCGAGAGCTAGCGGGAGGGCCACCGGGGAGCTGTTTTTT. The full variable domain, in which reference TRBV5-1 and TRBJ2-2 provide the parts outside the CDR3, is KAGVTQTPRYLIKTRGQQVTLSCSPISGHRSVSWYQQTPGQGLQFLFEYFSETQRNKGNFPGRFSGRQFSNSRSEMNVSTLELGDSALYLCASSPRASGRATGELFFGEGSRLTVL.

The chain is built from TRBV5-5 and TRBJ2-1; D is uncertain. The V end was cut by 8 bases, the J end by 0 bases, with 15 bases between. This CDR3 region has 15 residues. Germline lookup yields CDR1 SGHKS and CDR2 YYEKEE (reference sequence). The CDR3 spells CASRSLGSSYNEQFF. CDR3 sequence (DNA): TGTGCCAGTAGGAGTCTTGGCAGCTCCTACAATGAGCAGTTCTTC.

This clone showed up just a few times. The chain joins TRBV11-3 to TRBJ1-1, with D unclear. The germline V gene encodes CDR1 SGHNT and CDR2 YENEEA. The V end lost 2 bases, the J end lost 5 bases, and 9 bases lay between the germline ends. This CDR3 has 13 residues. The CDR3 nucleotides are TGTGCCAGCAGCTTAACCCGAGGGACTGAAGCTTTCTTT. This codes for CASSLTRGTEAFF. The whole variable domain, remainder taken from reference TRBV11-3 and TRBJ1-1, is EAGVVQSPRYKIIEKKQPVAFWCNPISGHNTLYWYLQNLGQGPELLIRYENEEAVDDSQLPKDRFSAERLKGVDSTLKIQPAELGDSAVYLCASSLTRGTEAFFGQGTRLTVV.

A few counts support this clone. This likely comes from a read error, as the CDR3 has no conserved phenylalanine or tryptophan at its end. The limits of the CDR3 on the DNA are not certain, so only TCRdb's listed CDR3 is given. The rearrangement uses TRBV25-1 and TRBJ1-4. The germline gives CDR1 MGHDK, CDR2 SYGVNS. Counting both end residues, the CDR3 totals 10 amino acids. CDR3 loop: CASSVPVSGI.

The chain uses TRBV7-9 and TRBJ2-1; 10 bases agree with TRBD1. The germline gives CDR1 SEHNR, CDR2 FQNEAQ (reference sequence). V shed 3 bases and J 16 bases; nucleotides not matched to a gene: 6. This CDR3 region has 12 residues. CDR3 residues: CASSFGTGDRFF. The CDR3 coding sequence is TGTGCCAGCAGCTTTGGGACAGGGGACCGATTCTTC. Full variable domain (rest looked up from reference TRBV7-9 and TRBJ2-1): DTGVSQNPRHKITKRGQNVTFRCDPISEHNRLYWYRQTLGQGPEFLTYFQNEAQLEKSRLLSDRFSAERPKGSFSTLEIQRTEQGDSAMYLCASSFGTGDRFFGPGTRLTVL.

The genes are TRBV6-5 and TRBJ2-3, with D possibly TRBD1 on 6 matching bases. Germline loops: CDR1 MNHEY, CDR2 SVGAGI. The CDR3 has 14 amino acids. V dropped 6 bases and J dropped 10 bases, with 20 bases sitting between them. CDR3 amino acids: CASRDPTRGGAQYF. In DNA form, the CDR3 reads TGTGCCAGCAGAGACCCCACGCGTGGGGGCGCGCAGTATTTT.

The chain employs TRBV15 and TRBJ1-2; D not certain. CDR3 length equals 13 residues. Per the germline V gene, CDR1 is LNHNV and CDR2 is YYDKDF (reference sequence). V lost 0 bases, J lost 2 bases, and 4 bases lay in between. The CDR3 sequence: CATSREGNYGYTF. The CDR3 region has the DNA TGTGCCACCAGCAGAGAGGGCAACTATGGCTACACCTTC.

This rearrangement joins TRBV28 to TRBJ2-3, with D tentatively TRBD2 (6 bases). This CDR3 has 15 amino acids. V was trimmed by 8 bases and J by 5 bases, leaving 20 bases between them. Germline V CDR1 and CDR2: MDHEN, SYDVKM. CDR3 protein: CASARRGRGRDTQYF. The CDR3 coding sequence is TGTGCCAGCGCAAGGCGGGGCCGGGGGAGAGATACGCAGTATTTT.

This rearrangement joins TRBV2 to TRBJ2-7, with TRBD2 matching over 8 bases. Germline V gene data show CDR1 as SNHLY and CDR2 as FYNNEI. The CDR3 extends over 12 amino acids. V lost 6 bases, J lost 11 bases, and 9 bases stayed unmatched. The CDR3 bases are TGTGCCAGCAGATCGGGAGGGCCTTCGGAGTACTTC. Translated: CASRSGGPSEYF.

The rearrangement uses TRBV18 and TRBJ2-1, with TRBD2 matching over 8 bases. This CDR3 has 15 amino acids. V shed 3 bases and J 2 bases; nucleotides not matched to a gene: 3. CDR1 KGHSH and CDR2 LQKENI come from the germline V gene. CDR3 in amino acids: CASSPSGKPYNEQFF. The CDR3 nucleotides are TGTGCCAGCTCACCTAGCGGGAAACCCTACAATGAGCAGTTCTTC.

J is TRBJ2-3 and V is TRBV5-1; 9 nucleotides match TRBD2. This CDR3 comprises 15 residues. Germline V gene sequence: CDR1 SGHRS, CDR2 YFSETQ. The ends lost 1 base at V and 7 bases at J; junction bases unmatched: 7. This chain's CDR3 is CASSLLAGSENTQYF. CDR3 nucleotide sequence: TGCGCCAGCAGCTTGCTAGCGGGATCGGAAAATACGCAGTATTTT.

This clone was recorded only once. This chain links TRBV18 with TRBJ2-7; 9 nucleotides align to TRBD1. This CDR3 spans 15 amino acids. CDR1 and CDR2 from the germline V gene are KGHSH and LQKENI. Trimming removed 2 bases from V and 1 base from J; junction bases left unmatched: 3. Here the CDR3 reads CASSPGQGTSYEQYF. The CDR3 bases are TGTGCCAGCTCACCAGGACAGGGGACGTCCTACGAGCAGTACTTC. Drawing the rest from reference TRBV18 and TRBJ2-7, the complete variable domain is NAGVMQNPRHLVRRRGQEARLRCSPMKGHSHVYWYRQLPEEGLKFMVYLQKENIIDESGMPKERFSAEFPKEGPSILRIQQVVRGDSAAYFCASSPGQGTSYEQYFGPGTRLTVT.

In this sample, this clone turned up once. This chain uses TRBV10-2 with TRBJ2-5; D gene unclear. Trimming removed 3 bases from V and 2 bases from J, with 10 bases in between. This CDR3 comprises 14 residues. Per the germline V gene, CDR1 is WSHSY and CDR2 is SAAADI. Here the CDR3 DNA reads TGCGCCAGCAGTGATATGACTGGGCAAGAGACCCAGTACTTC. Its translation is CASSDMTGQETQYF.

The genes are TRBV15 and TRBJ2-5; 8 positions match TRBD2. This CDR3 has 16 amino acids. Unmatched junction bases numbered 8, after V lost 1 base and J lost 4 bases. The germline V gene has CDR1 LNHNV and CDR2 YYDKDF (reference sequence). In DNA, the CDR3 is TGTGCCACCAGCAGAGCTCAAGCGGGAGTGGGAGAGACCCAGTACTTC. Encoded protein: CATSRAQAGVGETQYF.